The 32 T cell receptor beta chains reported below all come from one sample, sequenced in a study of response to subunit inactivated influenza vaccine. Using its own MiXCR run on the RT-PCR reads, TCRdb lists one record per CDR3 protein. The data show 500,000 to 600,000 distinct CDR3 sequences, 11% seen once. These data were also filed under a second study, of T cells expressing NK-cell markers. That investigation notes: UMI-tagged 5'RACE template switching yielded the TCR beta cDNA.

This specimen consisted of PBMCs from blood, obtained on the day of vaccination. All receptors come from a man aged 45-65 years who received an inactivated influenza vaccine.

J is TRBJ2-2 and V is TRBV7-2; D is perhaps TRBD1 or TRBD2 (5 bases each). Trimming removed 6 bases from V and 0 bases from J, with 14 bases in between. Germline lookup yields CDR1 SGHTA and CDR2 FQGNSA. There are 16 residues in the CDR3. The CDR3 sequence is CASSAGRMSNTGELFF. DNA for the CDR3: TGTGCCAGCAGTGCAGGGAGAATGTCGAACACCGGGGAGCTGTTTTTT. The variable domain in full, with the rest retrieved from reference TRBV7-2 and TRBJ2-2, is GAGVSQSPSNKVTEKGKDVELRCDPISGHTALYWYRQSLGQGLEFLIYFQGNSAPDKSGLPSDRFSAERTGGSVSTLTIQRTQQEDSAVYLCASSAGRMSNTGELFFGEGSRLTVL.

This clonotype was counted only a few times. The rearrangement uses TRBV7-9 and TRBJ2-7; 8 nucleotides agree with TRBD1. The trim removed 5 bases at V and 5 bases at J, leaving 5 bases unmatched. Germline assignment: CDR1 SEHNR and CDR2 FQNEAQ (reference sequence). The CDR3 extends over 13 amino acids. This CDR3 reads CASSPTGAHEQYF. CDR3 sequence (DNA): TGTGCCAGCAGCCCGACAGGGGCCCACGAGCAGTACTTC.

At least ten counts were recorded for this clonotype. The rearrangement joins TRBV20-1 to TRBJ2-3; tentative D call: TRBD2 (6 bases). The CDR3 runs to 13 residues. Germline V gene sequence: CDR1 DFQATT, CDR2 SNEGSKA (reference sequence). Deletions cut 6 bases from V and 2 bases from J, with 12 bases between. The CDR3 DNA reads TGCAGTGCACGTTGGGGGGACACAGATACGCAGTATTTT. Its protein product is CSARWGDTDTQYF.

The chain carries TRBV5-1 and TRBJ2-3; a weak D match, TRBD2 (6 bases). Trimming shortened V by 7 bases and J by 1 base, and 16 bases separated the two germline ends. CDR1 is SGHRS and CDR2 is YFSETQ in the germline V gene. The CDR3 totals 15 residues. CDR3 nucleotide sequence: TGCGCCAGCTGTTCAGGCGGGATAGGCACAGATACGCAGTATTTT. Its protein product is CASCSGGIGTDTQYF. The whole variable domain, remainder taken from reference TRBV5-1 and TRBJ2-3, is KAGVTQTPRYLIKTRGQQVTLSCSPISGHRSVSWYQQTPGQGLQFLFEYFSETQRNKGNFPGRFSGRQFSNSRSEMNVSTLELGDSALYLCASCSGGIGTDTQYFGPGTRLTVL.

A remark on this clonotype: Given a much more abundant clone one base away, this may be a read error. The chain uses TRBV7-6 and TRBJ2-7; 10 positions agree with TRBD1. This CDR3 has 14 residues. The germline V gene has CDR1 SGHVS and CDR2 FNYEAQ. J lost 5 bases, V lost 1 base, and 2 bases had no gene match. The CDR3 loop reads CASSLEGQGNEQYF. The DNA of the CDR3 is TGTGCCAGCAGCTTAGAGGGACAGGGGAACGAGCAGTACTTC.

This clonotype was recorded at least ten times. The V call is TRBV29-1, the J call TRBJ2-1; D gene unclear. CDR1 is SQVTM, CDR2 ANQGSEA, per germline. CDR3 size: 12 residues. V was shortened by 7 bases and J by 4 bases, with 11 bases between the two germline ends. The CDR3 here is CSGLQTYNEQFF. The CDR3 nucleotides are TGCAGCGGCCTGCAGACGTACAATGAGCAGTTCTTC.

The chain employs TRBV20-1 and TRBJ2-5, with 11 nucleotides matching TRBD2. The CDR3 runs 13 residues. CDR1 DFQATT and CDR2 SNEGSKA come from the germline V gene (reference sequence). V trimming: 4 bases; J trimming: 3 bases; junction bases outside the gene matches: 1. The CDR3 protein is CSAKTSGEETQYF. The DNA for the CDR3 is TGCAGTGCTAAGACTAGCGGGGAAGAGACCCAGTACTTC.

This clonotype appeared many times. V is TRBV5-1 and J is TRBJ2-4; 12 bases are shared with TRBD1. The CDR3 runs to 16 residues. In germline, CDR1 is SGHRS, CDR2 YFSETQ. V shed 3 bases, J shed 2 bases, and the junction held 3 bases outside the gene matches. This chain's CDR3 is CASSSGTGGPKNIQYF. CDR3 DNA sequence: TGCGCCAGCAGCTCGGGGACAGGGGGCCCCAAAAACATTCAGTACTTC.

This clonotype was seen repeatedly, ten times or more. The chain has TRBV7-9 and TRBJ2-7; D uncertain. CDR1 and CDR2 from the germline V gene are SEHNR and FQNEAQ (reference sequence). This CDR3 spans 13 amino acids. Trimming shortened V by 5 bases and J by 2 bases, and 10 bases separated the two germline ends. The DNA of the CDR3 is TGTGCCAGCAGCAGAGACACCACCTACGAGCAGTACTTC. Translation gives CASSRDTTYEQYF. The variable domain in full, with the rest retrieved from reference TRBV7-9 and TRBJ2-7, is DTGVSQNPRHKITKRGQNVTFRCDPISEHNRLYWYRQTLGQGPEFLTYFQNEAQLEKSRLLSDRFSAERPKGSFSTLEIQRTEQGDSAMYLCASSRDTTYEQYFGPGTRLTVT.

This chain links TRBV5-1 with TRBJ1-6; D ambiguous. The V and J ends lost 0 bases and 7 bases respectively, with 11 bases between them. From germline, CDR1 is SGHRS and CDR2 YFSETQ. The CDR3 is made up of 15 amino acids. The CDR3: CASSLGPERNSPLHF. Written as DNA, the CDR3 is TGCGCCAGCAGCTTGGGCCCAGAGCGAAATTCACCCCTCCACTTT.

This clonotype turned up a few times. This chain connects TRBV5-1 to TRBJ2-7; TRBD1 matches 11 bases. The germline V gene has CDR1 SGHRS and CDR2 YFSETQ. CDR3 length: 15 residues. With V trimmed by 0 bases and J by 5 bases, 4 bases remained unmatched. The CDR3 DNA is TGCGCCAGCAGCTTGGGGACAGGGGGCTTGGACGAGCAGTACTTC. Its protein product is CASSLGTGGLDEQYF.

CDR3 residues: CASSPRNRYNEQFF. The CDR3 region has the DNA TGTGCCAGCAGCCCACGGAACAGATACAATGAGCAGTTCTTC. The gene calls are TRBV7-8 and TRBJ2-1; unclear D gene. CDR3 length: 14 residues. Germline-derived CDR1 and CDR2 are SGHVS and FQNEAQ. V was shortened by 5 bases and J by 4 bases, with 12 bases between the two germline ends.

The chain is built from TRBV20-1 and TRBJ2-3; 14 nucleotides line up with TRBD2. Germline CDR1 reads DFQATT; CDR2 reads SNEGSKA (reference sequence). The CDR3 totals 16 residues. Losses at the gene ends were 1 base for V and 5 bases for J; bases not matched to a gene: 5. The CDR3 loop is CSARGGTSGSGDTQYF. The CDR3 DNA follows: TGCAGTGCTAGAGGGGGGACTAGCGGGAGTGGAGATACGCAGTATTTT.

This clonotype showed up just a few times. The chain recombines TRBV5-1 with TRBJ2-3, with 7 bases matching TRBD2. Trimming took 7 bases from V and 2 from J; bases not matched to a gene: 10. CDR1 is SGHRS, CDR2 YFSETQ, per germline. The CDR3 covers 15 residues. The CDR3 region is CASRSRGEFTDTQYF. CDR3 in DNA: TGCGCCAGCCGCTCCCGGGGGGAGTTCACAGATACGCAGTATTTT. Supplemented by reference TRBV5-1 and TRBJ2-3, the full variable domain reads KAGVTQTPRYLIKTRGQQVTLSCSPISGHRSVSWYQQTPGQGLQFLFEYFSETQRNKGNFPGRFSGRQFSNSRSEMNVSTLELGDSALYLCASRSRGEFTDTQYFGPGTRLTVL.

This clonotype was counted at least ten times. The chain has TRBV27 and TRBJ2-7, with D perhaps matching TRBD1 (6 bases). The V and J ends lost 6 bases and 2 bases respectively, with 14 bases between them. Germline CDR1 and CDR2: MNHEY and SMNVEV (reference sequence). This CDR3 is 14 amino acids long. The DNA for the CDR3 is TGTGCCAGCAGCCTGACAGGTTACACCTACGAGCAGTACTTC. Amino acid sequence: CASSLTGYTYEQYF.

This clonotype showed up just a few times. The CDR3 nucleotides are TGCGCCAGCAGCTCCTCGGGGGCCGGGGAGCTGTTTTTT. Translating gives CASSSSGAGELFF. The chain recombines TRBV5-1 with TRBJ2-2; tentatively, D is TRBD2 (6 bases). This CDR3 region has 13 residues. Looked up from germline, CDR1 is SGHRS and CDR2 is YFSETQ. V gave up 3 bases and J gave up 6 bases, with 9 bases separating them.

This clonotype was seen a handful of times. The V gene is TRBV20-1, the J gene TRBJ1-6; TRBD1 agrees at 9 bases. Germline V CDR1 and CDR2: DFQATT, SNEGSKA (reference sequence). The CDR3 runs to 15 residues. Germline trimming cut 3 bases from V and 10 bases from J; bases unmatched to any gene: 10. The CDR3 here is CSASIPGQGMSPLHF. CDR3 DNA sequence: TGCAGTGCTAGTATCCCGGGACAGGGTATGTCACCCCTCCACTTT.

V is TRBV7-9 and J is TRBJ1-1; a weak D match, TRBD1 (5 bases). The CDR3 extends over 14 amino acids. Trimming removed 0 bases at V and 1 base at J, with 6 bases between. Per germline, CDR1 SEHNR and CDR2 FQNEAQ (reference sequence). As DNA, the CDR3 is TGTGCCAGCAGCTTAGCGGGGCCGAACACTGAAGCTTTCTTT. Amino acid sequence: CASSLAGPNTEAFF.

This clonotype appeared many times. The gene calls are TRBV19 and TRBJ1-2, with 7 nucleotides matching TRBD1. The germline V gene has CDR1 LNHDA and CDR2 SQIVND (reference sequence). The ends lost 5 bases at V and 4 bases at J; junction bases unmatched: 7. The CDR3 consists of 14 residues. In nucleotides, the CDR3 is TGTGCCAGTAGTCCCGAGGGACAGTTCTATGGCTACACCTTC. Its protein product is CASSPEGQFYGYTF.

This clonotype has a count of ten or more. The gene calls are TRBV27 and TRBJ1-5; 11 bases are a match to TRBD1. The CDR3 spans 15 residues. Germline CDR1 MNHEY, CDR2 SMNVEV (reference sequence). Trimming at V came to 4 bases and at J to 4 bases, leaving 3 bases not matched to a gene. The CDR3: CASSSGTGGNQPQHF. The CDR3 bases are TGTGCCAGCAGTTCAGGGACAGGGGGTAATCAGCCCCAGCATTTT.

This clonotype appeared a few times. V usage is TRBV20-1 and J usage is TRBJ2-7; D could derive from TRBD1 or TRBD2 (5 bases each). Trimming removed 0 bases from V and 1 base from J, with 13 bases in between. There are 15 residues in the CDR3. Germline V gene lookup returns CDR1 DFQATT and CDR2 SNEGSKA (reference sequence). The CDR3 sequence is CSARDVTGLSYEQYF. The CDR3 DNA reads as TGCAGTGCTAGAGATGTAACAGGACTTTCCTACGAGCAGTACTTC.

This clonotype was counted at least ten times. V usage is TRBV4-1 and J usage is TRBJ2-3; the match to TRBD2 covers 16 bases. V trimming: 3 bases; J trimming: 5 bases; junction bases outside the gene matches: 5. The CDR3 has 17 amino acids. Per germline, CDR1 MGHRA and CDR2 YSYEKL. CDR3 coding DNA: TGCGCCAGCAGCCACCTGGGACTAGCGGGAGGGCGAGATACGCAGTATTTT. Its translation is CASSHLGLAGGRDTQYF.

This clonotype was picked up a small number of times. The chain is built from TRBV6-1 and TRBJ1-2; D might be TRBD1 (6 bases). This CDR3 has 18 amino acids. Between the trimmed V and J ends, which lost 6 bases and 1 base, there was a span of 24 bases. Germline V lookup: CDR1 MNHNS, CDR2 SASEGT. The CDR3 spells CASRSQTGWDRFNYGYTF. CDR3 nucleotide sequence: TGTGCCAGCAGATCACAGACAGGATGGGATCGATTTAACTATGGCTACACCTTC.

The chain recombines TRBV28 with TRBJ2-3; D is perhaps TRBD2 (6 bases). V dropped 5 bases and J dropped 3 bases, with 21 bases sitting between them. The germline V gene encodes CDR1 MDHEN and CDR2 SYDVKM. This CDR3 has 17 amino acids. CDR3 residues: CASSPIPRAGPTDTQYF. The CDR3 DNA reads as TGTGCCAGCAGTCCAATCCCTCGAGCGGGTCCAACAGATACGCAGTATTTT.

This clonotype came up a few times. The CDR3 here is CASRGWGVHEQYF. The CDR3 coding sequence is TGTGCCAGCAGGGGATGGGGGGTGCACGAGCAGTACTTC. The rearrangement links TRBV25-1 to TRBJ2-7; possibly TRBD2 for D (6 bases). V gave up 6 bases and J gave up 5 bases, with 14 bases separating them. CDR3 length: 13 residues. Per the germline V gene, CDR1 is MGHDK and CDR2 is SYGVNS.

Only a few counts were recorded for this clonotype. Possible read error: a much larger clone is one base away. The genes are TRBV11-2 and TRBJ2-5; D unclear. CDR3 length: 13 residues. The germline V gene encodes CDR1 SGHAT and CDR2 FQNNGV. V was clipped by 1 base and J by 5 bases, with 8 bases between them. Here the CDR3 reads CASSLVGWETQYF. DNA for the CDR3: TGTGCCAGCAGCTTAGTTGGGTGGGAGACCCAGTACTTC.

The chain joins TRBV5-1 to TRBJ2-2; 8 nucleotides match TRBD2. This CDR3 has 16 residues. The V gene end was trimmed by 1 base and the J gene end by 10 bases; junction bases not matched to a gene: 12. From germline, CDR1 is SGHRS and CDR2 YFSETQ. CDR3: CASSLHHSGGQKELFF. CDR3 nucleotide sequence: TGCGCCAGCAGCTTGCACCACTCGGGGGGGCAGAAGGAGCTGTTTTTT. Variable domain in full (rest from reference TRBV5-1 and TRBJ2-2): KAGVTQTPRYLIKTRGQQVTLSCSPISGHRSVSWYQQTPGQGLQFLFEYFSETQRNKGNFPGRFSGRQFSNSRSEMNVSTLELGDSALYLCASSLHHSGGQKELFFGEGSRLTVL.

The rearrangement uses TRBV10-3 and TRBJ2-1; TRBD1 matches 10 bases. V gave up 4 bases and J gave up 6 bases; unmatched junction bases: 3. Germline V gene data show CDR1 as ENHRY and CDR2 as SYGVKD. CDR3 length: 14 amino acids. CDR3 DNA: TGTGCCATCAGTGCGGGGGACAGGGGCAATGAGCAGTTCTTC. It encodes CAISAGDRGNEQFF.

This clonotype was counted a few times. V gene TRBV5-1 combines with J gene TRBJ2-2; D perhaps matches TRBD2 (5 bases). The CDR3 spans 16 residues. Trimming removed 0 bases from V and 0 bases from J, with 9 bases in between. Per the germline V gene, CDR1 is SGHRS and CDR2 is YFSETQ. CDR3 sequence reads: CASSLGSGANTGELFF. DNA for the CDR3: TGCGCCAGCAGCTTGGGAAGCGGTGCGAACACCGGGGAGCTGTTTTTT.

This chain uses TRBV7-2 with TRBJ2-1; TRBD2 aligns across 7 bases. CDR3 length: 14 residues. With 6 bases clipped from V and 4 bases from J, the junction kept 6 bases outside the gene matches. Looked up from germline, CDR1 is SGHTA and CDR2 is FQGNSA. This CDR3 reads CASSTPGGYNEQFF. For the CDR3, the DNA is TGTGCCAGCAGTACTCCGGGGGGTTACAATGAGCAGTTCTTC.

The chain links TRBV30 to TRBJ2-2, with 7 bases identical to TRBD2. This CDR3 comprises 14 residues. Germline V lookup: CDR1 GTSNPN, CDR2 SVGIG (reference sequence). J was trimmed by 7 bases and V by 0 bases; bases with no gene match: 5. CDR3 nucleotide sequence: TGTGCCTGGAGTGTCCCCCAGCGGGGCGGGGAGCTGTTTTTT. It encodes CAWSVPQRGGELFF.

The chain recombines TRBV15 with TRBJ2-1; D is perhaps TRBD1 or TRBD2 (5 bases each). Trimming left V 0 bases short and J 6 bases short, with 9 bases between. The CDR3 covers 14 residues. CDR1 LNHNV and CDR2 YYDKDF come from the germline V gene (reference sequence). This CDR3 is CATSREGTFNEQFF. The CDR3 DNA reads as TGTGCCACCAGCAGAGAGGGGACGTTCAATGAGCAGTTCTTC.